These 6 T cell receptor beta chains came from one sample sequenced in a study of blood T cell repertoires in COVID-19 (dated by TCRdb to the early 2020s). Libraries came from the immunoSEQ multiplex PCR assay. TCRdb limited this immuneACCESS table to in-frame rearrangements with V and J called. A share of clones is missing; checked studies link under half to unresolved V genes, and the rest is unexplained. For this sample the table gives about 300,000 clones, of which 89% were detected only once. The leading ten clones occupy roughly 2.9% of the sample. The specimen sequenced was PBMCs or T cells enriched from blood (not recorded which). Receptor source: a woman in her forties or fifties who had been exposed to COVID-19.

The gene calls are TRBV5-4 and TRBJ2-7; perhaps TRBD1 as D (5 bases). CDR1 is SGHNT and CDR2 is YYREEE in the germline V gene (reference sequence). This CDR3 comprises 12 residues. The ends were cut back, 4 bases at V and 2 bases at J, with 7 bases in the middle. This chain's CDR3 is CASSVDTYEQYF. The CDR3 nucleotides are TGTGCCAGCAGCGTGGACACCTACGAGCAGTACTTC.

The rearrangement links TRBV3-1 (or the pseudogene TRBV3-2) to TRBJ1-2; D perhaps matches TRBD1 (6 bases). The germline V gene has CDR1 LGHDT and CDR2 YNNKEL (reference sequence). The CDR3 is 14 amino acids. V was shortened by 6 bases and J by 5 bases, with 16 bases between the two germline ends. CDR3 nucleotides: TGTGCCAGCAGGAACAGGGCCATGGGGTATGGCTACACCTTC. It is translated as CASRNRAMGYGYTF.

The chain has TRBV18 and TRBJ2-5; D might be TRBD2 (5 bases). Trimming shortened V by 3 bases and J by 4 bases, and 12 bases separated the two germline ends. CDR1 KGHSH and CDR2 LQKENI come from the germline V gene. The CDR3 has 14 residues. The CDR3 bases are TGTGCCAGCTCACCTAGTCGGGGATCAGAGACCCAGTACTTC. Protein product: CASSPSRGSETQYF.

This chain joins TRBV6-5 and TRBJ2-5; a weak D match, TRBD2 (6 bases). Germline values: CDR1 MNHEY, CDR2 SVGAGI. Trimming stripped 2 bases from V and 5 bases from J, with 12 bases between. CDR3 size: 14 residues. This CDR3 is CASSYGQGGETQYF. The CDR3 nucleotides are TGTGCCAGCAGTTACGGGCAGGGAGGCGAGACCCAGTACTTC.

The chain links TRBV5-1 to TRBJ2-5, with 14 bases aligning to TRBD2. With V trimmed by 9 bases and J by 3 bases, 13 bases remained unmatched. This CDR3 has 17 amino acids. The germline CDR1 and CDR2 sequences are SGHRS and YFSETQ. The CDR3 DNA reads TGCGCCACCCAGCCGGCATCGGGACTAGCGGGGGAAGAGACCCAGTACTTC. Translating gives CATQPASGLAGEETQYF. Combining the CDR3 with reference TRBV5-1 and TRBJ2-5 gives the whole variable domain KAGVTQTPRYLIKTRGQQVTLSCSPISGHRSVSWYQQTPGQGLQFLFEYFSETQRNKGNFPGRFSGRQFSNSRSEMNVSTLELGDSALYLCATQPASGLAGEETQYFGPGTRLLVL.

This chain links TRBV28 with TRBJ2-7; weak D call: TRBD2 (6 bases). CDR1 and CDR2 (germline): MDHEN, SYDVKM. There are 15 residues in the CDR3. V was clipped by 5 bases and J by 0 bases, with 14 bases between them. The CDR3 sequence: CASSPGLESSYEQYF. DNA of the CDR3: TGTGCCAGCAGTCCGGGACTTGAGAGCTCCTACGAGCAGTACTTC.